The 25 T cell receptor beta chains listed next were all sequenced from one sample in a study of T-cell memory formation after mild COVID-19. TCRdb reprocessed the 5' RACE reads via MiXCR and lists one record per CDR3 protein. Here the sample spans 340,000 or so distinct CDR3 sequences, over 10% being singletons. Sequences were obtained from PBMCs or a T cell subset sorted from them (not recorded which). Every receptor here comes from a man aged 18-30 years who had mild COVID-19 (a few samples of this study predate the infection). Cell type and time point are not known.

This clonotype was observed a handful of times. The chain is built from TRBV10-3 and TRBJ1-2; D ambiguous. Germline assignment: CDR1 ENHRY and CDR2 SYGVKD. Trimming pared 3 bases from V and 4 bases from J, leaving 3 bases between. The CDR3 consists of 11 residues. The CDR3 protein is CAISDSYGYTF. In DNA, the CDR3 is TGTGCCATCAGTGACTCCTATGGCTACACCTTC.

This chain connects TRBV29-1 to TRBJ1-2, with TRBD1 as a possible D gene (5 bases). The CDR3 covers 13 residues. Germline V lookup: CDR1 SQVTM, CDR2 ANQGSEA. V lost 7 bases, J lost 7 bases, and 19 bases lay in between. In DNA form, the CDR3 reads TGCAGCGGTTTGCGGTGGGGCGGAAGTGGCTACACCTTC. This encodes CSGLRWGGSGYTF.

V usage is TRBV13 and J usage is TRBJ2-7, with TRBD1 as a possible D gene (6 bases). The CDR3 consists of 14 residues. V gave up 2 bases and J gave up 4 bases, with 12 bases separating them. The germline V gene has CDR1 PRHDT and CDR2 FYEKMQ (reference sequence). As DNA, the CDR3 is TGTGCCAGCAGCTTATCGGGACAAAGTTACGAGCAGTACGTC. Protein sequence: CASSLSGQSYEQYV.

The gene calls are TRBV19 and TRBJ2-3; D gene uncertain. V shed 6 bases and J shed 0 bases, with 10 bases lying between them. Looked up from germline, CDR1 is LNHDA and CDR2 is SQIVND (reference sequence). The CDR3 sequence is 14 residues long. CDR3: CASRALPSTDTQYF. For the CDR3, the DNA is TGTGCCAGTAGGGCCCTCCCTAGCACAGATACGCAGTATTTT.

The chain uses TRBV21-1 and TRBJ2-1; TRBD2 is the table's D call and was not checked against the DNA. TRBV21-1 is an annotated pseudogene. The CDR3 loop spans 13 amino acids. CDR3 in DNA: TGTGCCAGCAGGCGTGGCGGCCGCTATGAGCAGTTCTTC. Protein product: CASRRGGRYEQFF.

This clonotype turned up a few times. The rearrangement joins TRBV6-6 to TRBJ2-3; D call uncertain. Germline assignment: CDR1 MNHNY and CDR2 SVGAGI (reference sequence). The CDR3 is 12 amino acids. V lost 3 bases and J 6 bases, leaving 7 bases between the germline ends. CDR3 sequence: CASSYRDDTQYF. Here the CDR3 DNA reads TGTGCCAGCAGTTATCGAGATGATACGCAGTATTTT.

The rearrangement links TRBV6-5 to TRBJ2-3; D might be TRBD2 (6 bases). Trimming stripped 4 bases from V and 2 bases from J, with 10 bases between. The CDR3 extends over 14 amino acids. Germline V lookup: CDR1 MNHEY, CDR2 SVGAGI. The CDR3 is CASSWGGTTDTQYF. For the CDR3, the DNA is TGTGCCAGCAGTTGGGGAGGCACCACAGATACGCAGTATTTT.

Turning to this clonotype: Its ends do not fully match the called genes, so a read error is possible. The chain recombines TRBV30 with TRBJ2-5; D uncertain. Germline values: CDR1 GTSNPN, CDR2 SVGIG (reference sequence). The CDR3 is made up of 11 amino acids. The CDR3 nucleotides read TGTGCCTGGAGTGCTCAAGGGACCCAGTACTTC. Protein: CAWSAQGTQYF.

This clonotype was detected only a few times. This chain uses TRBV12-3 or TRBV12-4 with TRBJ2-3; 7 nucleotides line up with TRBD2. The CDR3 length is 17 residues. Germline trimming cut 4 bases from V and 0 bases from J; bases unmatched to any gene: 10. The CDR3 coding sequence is TGTGCCAGCAGTTCCCCCCGCGGGGGACTTAGCACAGATACGCAGTATTTT. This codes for CASSSPRGGLSTDTQYF.

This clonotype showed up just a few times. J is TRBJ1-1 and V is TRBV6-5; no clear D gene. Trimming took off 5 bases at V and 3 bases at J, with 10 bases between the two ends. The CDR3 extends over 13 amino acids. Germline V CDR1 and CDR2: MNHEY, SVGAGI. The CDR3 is CASSPDGYTEAFF. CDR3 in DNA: TGTGCCAGCAGTCCCGACGGGTACACTGAAGCTTTCTTT.

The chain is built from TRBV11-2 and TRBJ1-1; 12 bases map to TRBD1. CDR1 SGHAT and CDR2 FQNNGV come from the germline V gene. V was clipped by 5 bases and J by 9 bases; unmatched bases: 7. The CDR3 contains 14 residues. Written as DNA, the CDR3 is TGTGCCAGCAGCATGTCCCGGGACAGGGGGCAAGCTTTCTTT. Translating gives CASSMSRDRGQAFF.

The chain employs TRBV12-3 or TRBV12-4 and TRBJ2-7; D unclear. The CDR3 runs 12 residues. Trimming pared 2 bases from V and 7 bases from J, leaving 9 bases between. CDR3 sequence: CASSLRWEEQYF. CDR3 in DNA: TGTGCCAGCAGTTTACGGTGGGAAGAGCAGTACTTC.

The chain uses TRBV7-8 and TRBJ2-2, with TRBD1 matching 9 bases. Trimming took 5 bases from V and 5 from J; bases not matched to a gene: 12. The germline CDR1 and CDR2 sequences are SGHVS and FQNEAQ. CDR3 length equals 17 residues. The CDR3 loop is CASSKRDRAGGTGELFF. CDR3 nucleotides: TGTGCCAGCAGCAAAAGGGACAGGGCTGGAGGGACCGGGGAGCTGTTTTTT.

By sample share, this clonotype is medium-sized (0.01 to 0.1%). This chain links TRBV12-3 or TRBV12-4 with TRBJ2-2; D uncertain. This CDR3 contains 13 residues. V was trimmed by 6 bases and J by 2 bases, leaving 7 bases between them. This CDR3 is CASSPENTGELFF. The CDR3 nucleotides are TGTGCCAGCAGCCCGGAAAACACCGGGGAGCTGTTTTTT.

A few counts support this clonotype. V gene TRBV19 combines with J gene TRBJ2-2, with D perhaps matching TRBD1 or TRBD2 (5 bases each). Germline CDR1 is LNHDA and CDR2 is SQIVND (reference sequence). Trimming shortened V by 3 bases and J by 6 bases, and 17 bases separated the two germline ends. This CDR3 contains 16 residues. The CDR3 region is CASSIGLRVEAGELFF. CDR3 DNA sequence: TGTGCCAGTAGTATCGGGCTCAGGGTGGAGGCCGGGGAGCTGTTTTTT. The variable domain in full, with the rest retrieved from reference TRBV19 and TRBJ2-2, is DGGITQSPKYLFRKEGQNVTLSCEQNLNHDAMYWYRQDPGQGLRLIYYSQIVNDFQKGDIAEGYSVSREKKESFPLTVTSAQKNPTAFYLCASSIGLRVEAGELFFGEGSRLTVL.

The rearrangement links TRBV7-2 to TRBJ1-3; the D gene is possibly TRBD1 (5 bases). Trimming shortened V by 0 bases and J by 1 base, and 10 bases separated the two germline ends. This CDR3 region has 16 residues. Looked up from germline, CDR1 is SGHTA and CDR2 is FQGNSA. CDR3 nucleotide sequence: TGTGCCAGCAGCTTAGCCCCGGGACTGTCTGGAAACACCATATATTTT. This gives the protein CASSLAPGLSGNTIYF.

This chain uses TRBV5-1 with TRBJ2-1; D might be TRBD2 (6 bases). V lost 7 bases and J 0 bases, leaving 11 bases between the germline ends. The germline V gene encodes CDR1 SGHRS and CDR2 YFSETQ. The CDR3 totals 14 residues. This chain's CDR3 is CASLGGSSYNEQFF. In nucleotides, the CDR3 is TGCGCCAGCCTCGGGGGAAGCTCCTACAATGAGCAGTTCTTC.

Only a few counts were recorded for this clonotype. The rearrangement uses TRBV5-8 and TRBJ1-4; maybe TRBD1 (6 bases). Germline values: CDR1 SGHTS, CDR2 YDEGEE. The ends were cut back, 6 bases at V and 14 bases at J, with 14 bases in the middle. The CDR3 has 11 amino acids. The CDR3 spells CASKPYTGLFF. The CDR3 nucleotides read TGTGCCAGCAAGCCCTATACAGGGCTGTTTTTT.

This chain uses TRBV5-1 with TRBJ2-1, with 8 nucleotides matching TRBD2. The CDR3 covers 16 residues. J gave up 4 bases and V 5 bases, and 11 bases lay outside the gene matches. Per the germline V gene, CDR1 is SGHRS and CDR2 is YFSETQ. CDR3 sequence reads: CASSLPLAGIYNEQFF. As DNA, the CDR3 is TGCGCCAGCAGTTTACCCCTAGCGGGCATATACAATGAGCAGTTCTTC.

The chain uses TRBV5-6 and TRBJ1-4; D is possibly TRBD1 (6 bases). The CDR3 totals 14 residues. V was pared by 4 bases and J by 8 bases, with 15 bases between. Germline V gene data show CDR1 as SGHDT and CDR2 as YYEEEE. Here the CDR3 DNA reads TGTGCCAGCAGCCTAGGGGGAGAGACCGAAAAACTGTTTTTT. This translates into CASSLGGETEKLFF.

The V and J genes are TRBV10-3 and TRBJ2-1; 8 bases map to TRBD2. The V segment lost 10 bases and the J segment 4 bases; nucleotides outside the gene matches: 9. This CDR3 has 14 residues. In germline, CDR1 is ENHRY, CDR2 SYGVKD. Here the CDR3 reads CATLPGGAYNEQFF. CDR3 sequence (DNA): TGTGCCACCCTACCGGGGGGGGCTTACAATGAGCAGTTCTTC.

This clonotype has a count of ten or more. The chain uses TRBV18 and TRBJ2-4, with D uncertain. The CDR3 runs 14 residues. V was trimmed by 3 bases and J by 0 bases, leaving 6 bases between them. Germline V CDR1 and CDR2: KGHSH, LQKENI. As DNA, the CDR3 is TGTGCCAGCTCACCGCCAGAAGCCAAAAACATTCAGTACTTC. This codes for CASSPPEAKNIQYF.

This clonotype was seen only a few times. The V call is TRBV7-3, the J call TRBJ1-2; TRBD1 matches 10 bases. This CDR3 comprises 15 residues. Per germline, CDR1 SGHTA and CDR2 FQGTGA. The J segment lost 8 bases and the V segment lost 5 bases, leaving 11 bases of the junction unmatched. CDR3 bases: TGTGCCAGCAGCGCCTCGGGACAGGGGTATAGGGGCTACACCTTC. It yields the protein CASSASGQGYRGYTF.

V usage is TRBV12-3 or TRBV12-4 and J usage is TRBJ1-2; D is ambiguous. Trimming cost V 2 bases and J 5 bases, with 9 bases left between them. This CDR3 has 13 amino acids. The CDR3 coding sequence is TGTGCCAGCAGTTTATCACAGATATATGGCTACACCTTC. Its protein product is CASSLSQIYGYTF.

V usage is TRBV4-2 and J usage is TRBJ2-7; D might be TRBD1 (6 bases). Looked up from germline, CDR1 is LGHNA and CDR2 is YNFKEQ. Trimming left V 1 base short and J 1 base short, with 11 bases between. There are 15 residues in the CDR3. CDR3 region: CASSQASDSSYEQYF. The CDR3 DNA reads TGTGCCAGCAGCCAAGCCTCGGACAGTTCCTACGAGCAGTACTTC.